This entry describes one T cell receptor beta chain. This clonotype appeared a few times. The clone's antigen remains unknown. No much larger clone is present one base from it, and per-base qualities are unavailable. These data are taken from a study of T cell repertoires in cytomegalovirus infection (dated by TCRdb to between 2018 and 2021). Background on the whole study: The peptide stimulations were aimed at well-studied HLA-B-restricted epitopes as well as recently identified HLA-C-restricted CMV epitopes, whose presentation resists viral immunomodulation. Donor HLA type was relevant to the analysis, as public TCR beta signatures indicated carriage of CMV infection together with the matching HLA type.

Taken with the paper, the label for treatment or condition translates to: in vitro stimulation with specific CMV peptide epitopes to enrich CMV-specific T cells. The germline ends are 11 bases apart after V is trimmed by 10 bases and J by 1 base. CDR3 length: 13 amino acids, cysteine to phenylalanine. Only the CDR3 portion is preserved as DNA: 39 bases, with reading frame beginning at the first base. The paper's findings and limits, for the study overall: The ex vivo response was dominated by HLA-C-restricted CMV-specific TCR beta clonotypes, which also provided the single most frequent clonotype in two of eight donors. In both this cohort and an independent roughly 350-donor cohort, the cumulative frequency of public TCR beta family members distinguished carriers of CMV infection plus the relevant HLA type.

The listed sequencing device is Illumina HiSeq 1500. In-frame beta chains were kept once TCRdb had trimmed the public reads at Q25 with fastp and called clones with MiXCR. Duplicate CDR3 protein sequences are folded into a single record with the most common DNA and genes. Counted in this sample were hundreds of thousands of distinct CDR3 sequences; roughly 33% of them appeared once. Around a sixth of the sample rests with the top ten. Sequenced material: cultured PBMCs, taken from culture after CMV antigen stimulation. This chain is built from TRBV23-1 and TRBJ1-5; TRBD1 is possibly the D segment (5 matching bases). TRBV23-1 is designated an ORF whose function remains uncertain. The source is a human donor in good health (CMV status not recorded). Some clones in this sample may be carry-over from other donors' samples. The CDR3 has the sequence CANPGLSNQPQHF. The nucleotide sequence is TGCGCCAACCCAGGGCTCAGCAATCAGCCCCAGCATTTT.